The T cell receptor (beta chain) under discussion was sequenced for a study of T-cell reconstitution after alpha-beta-depleted transplantation in children. The CDR3 runs to 17 residues. Germline V gene sequence: CDR1 MNHEY, CDR2 SVGAGI. With 0 bases removed from V and 5 bases from J, the gap between germline ends came to 16 bases. Unique molecular identifiers featured in how the TCRbeta library was prepared. Each CDR3 protein gets one entry after TCRdb re-called the PCR reads with MiXCR. The sample yields about 500,000 distinct CDR3 sequences, about 33% seen once. This clonotype originated in a human donor who donated a stem cell graft to a child with aplastic anemia. The rearrangement joins TRBV6-5 to TRBJ1-4; possibly TRBD1 for D (5 bases). Here the sequenced sample was PBMCs from the stem cell graft donor, taken from the stem cell graft. The CDR3 region is CASSYSRGTGENEKLFF. The DNA for the CDR3 is TGTGCCAGCAGTTACTCAAGAGGGACGGGAGAAAATGAAAAACTGTTTTTT.